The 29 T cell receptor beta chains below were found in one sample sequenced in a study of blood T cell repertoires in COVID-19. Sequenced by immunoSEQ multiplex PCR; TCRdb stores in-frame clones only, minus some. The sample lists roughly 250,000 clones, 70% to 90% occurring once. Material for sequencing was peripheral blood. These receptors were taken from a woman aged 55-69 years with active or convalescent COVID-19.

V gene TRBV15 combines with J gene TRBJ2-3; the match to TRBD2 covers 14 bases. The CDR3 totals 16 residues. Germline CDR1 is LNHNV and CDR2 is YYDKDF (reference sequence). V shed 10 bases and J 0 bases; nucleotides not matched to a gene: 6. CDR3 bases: TGTGCCAGCGGGACTAGCGGGGGTCCAAGCACAGATACGCAGTATTTT. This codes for CASGTSGGPSTDTQYF.

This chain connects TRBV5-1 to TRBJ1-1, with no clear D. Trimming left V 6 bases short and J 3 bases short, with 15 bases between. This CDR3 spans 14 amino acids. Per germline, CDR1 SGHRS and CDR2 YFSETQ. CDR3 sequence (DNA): TGCGCCAGCATGAGGGAGGTAGGGCACACTGAAGCTTTCTTT. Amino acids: CASMREVGHTEAFF.

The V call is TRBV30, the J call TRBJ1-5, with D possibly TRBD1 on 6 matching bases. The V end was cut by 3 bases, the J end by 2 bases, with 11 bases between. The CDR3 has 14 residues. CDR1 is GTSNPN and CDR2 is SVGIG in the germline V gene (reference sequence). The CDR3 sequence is CAWSGQMGNQPQHF. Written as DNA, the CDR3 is TGTGCCTGGAGCGGACAGATGGGCAATCAGCCCCAGCATTTT.

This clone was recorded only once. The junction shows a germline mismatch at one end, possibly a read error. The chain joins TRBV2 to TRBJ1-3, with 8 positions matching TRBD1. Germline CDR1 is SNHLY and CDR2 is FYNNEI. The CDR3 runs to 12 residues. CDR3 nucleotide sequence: TGTGCCAGCAGTGAGGGGACTTGGACAGGGAAATTT. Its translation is CASSEGTWTGKF.

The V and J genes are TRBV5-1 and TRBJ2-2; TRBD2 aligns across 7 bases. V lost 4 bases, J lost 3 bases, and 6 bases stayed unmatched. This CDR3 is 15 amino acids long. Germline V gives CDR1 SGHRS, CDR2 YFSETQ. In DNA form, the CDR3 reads TGCGCCAGCAGCGGGGGGGACGGATACACCGGGGAGCTGTTTTTT. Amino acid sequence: CASSGGDGYTGELFF. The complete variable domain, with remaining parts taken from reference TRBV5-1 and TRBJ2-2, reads KAGVTQTPRYLIKTRGQQVTLSCSPISGHRSVSWYQQTPGQGLQFLFEYFSETQRNKGNFPGRFSGRQFSNSRSEMNVSTLELGDSALYLCASSGGDGYTGELFFGEGSRLTVL.

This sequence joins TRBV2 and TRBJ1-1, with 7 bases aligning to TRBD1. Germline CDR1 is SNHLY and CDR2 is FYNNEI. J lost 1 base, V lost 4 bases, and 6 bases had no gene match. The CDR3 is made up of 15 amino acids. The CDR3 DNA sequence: TGTGCCAGCAGTGTATCTAGACAGGGGAACACTGAAGCTTTCTTT. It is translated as CASSVSRQGNTEAFF. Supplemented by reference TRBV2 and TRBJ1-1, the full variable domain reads EPEVTQTPSHQVTQMGQEVILRCVPISNHLYFYWYRQILGQKVEFLVSFYNNEISEKSEIFDDQFSVERPDGSNFTLKIRSTKLEDSAMYFCASSVSRQGNTEAFFGQGTRLTVV.

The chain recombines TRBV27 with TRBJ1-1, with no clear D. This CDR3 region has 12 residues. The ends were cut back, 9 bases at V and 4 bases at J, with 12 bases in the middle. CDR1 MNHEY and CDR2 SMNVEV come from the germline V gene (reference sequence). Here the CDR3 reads CARPGSGTEAFF. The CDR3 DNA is TGTGCCAGACCGGGGAGCGGCACTGAAGCTTTCTTT.

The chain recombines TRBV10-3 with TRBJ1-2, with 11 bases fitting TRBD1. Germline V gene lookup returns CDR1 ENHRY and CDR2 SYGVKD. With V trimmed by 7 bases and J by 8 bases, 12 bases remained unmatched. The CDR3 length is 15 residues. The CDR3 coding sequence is TGTGCCATCACTGGACCAGAGGGACAGGGGGTAGGCTACACCTTC. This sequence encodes CAITGPEGQGVGYTF.

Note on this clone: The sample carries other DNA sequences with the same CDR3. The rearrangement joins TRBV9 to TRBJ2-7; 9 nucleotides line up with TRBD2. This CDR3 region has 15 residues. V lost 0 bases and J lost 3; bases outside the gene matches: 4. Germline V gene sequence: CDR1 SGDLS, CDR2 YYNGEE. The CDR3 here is CASSVGLAGNYEQYF. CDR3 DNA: TGTGCCAGCAGCGTAGGTCTAGCGGGGAACTACGAGCAGTACTTC.

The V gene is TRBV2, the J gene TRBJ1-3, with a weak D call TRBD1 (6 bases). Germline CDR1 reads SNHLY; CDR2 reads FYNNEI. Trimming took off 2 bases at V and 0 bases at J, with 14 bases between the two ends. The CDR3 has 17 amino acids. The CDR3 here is CASSERRQDTSGNTIYF. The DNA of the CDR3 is TGTGCCAGCAGTGAACGGAGACAGGACACCTCTGGAAACACCATATATTTT.

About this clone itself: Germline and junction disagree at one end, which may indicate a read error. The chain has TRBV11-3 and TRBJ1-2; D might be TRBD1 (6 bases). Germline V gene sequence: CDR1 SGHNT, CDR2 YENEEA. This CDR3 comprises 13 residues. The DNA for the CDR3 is TGTGCCAGCAGCTTAGACCCTGGGGGCCAGAACGTCTTC. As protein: CASSLDPGGQNVF. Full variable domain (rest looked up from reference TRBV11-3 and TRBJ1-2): EAGVVQSPRYKIIEKKQPVAFWCNPISGHNTLYWYLQNLGQGPELLIRYENEEAVDDSQLPKDRFSAERLKGVDSTLKIQPAELGDSAVYLCASSLDPGGQNVFGSGTRLTVV.

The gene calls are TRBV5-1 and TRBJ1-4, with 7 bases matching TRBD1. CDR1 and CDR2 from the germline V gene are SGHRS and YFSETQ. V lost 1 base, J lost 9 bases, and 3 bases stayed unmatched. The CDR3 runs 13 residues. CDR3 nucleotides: TGCGCCAGCAGCTTGCCGGGACAGAAAAAACTGTTTTTT. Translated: CASSLPGQKKLFF.

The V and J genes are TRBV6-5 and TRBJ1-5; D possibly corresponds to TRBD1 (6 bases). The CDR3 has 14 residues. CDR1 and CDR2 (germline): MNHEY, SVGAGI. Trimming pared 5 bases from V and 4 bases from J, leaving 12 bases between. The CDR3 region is CASSTGGPNQPQHF. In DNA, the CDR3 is TGTGCCAGCAGTACCGGGGGGCCAAATCAGCCCCAGCATTTT.

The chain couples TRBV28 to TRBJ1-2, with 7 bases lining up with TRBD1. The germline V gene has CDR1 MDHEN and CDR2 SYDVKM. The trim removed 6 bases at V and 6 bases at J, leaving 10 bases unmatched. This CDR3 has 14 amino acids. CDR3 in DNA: TGTGCCAGCAGCACCTCGGGACAGCCAAATGGCTACACCTTC. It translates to CASSTSGQPNGYTF.

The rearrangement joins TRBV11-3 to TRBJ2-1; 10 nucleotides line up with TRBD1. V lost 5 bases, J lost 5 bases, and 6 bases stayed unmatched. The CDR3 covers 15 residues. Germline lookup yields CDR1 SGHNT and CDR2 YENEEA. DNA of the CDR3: TGTGCCAGCAGCGAGGGACAGGGGCTCGACAATGAGCAGTTCTTC. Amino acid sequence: CASSEGQGLDNEQFF.

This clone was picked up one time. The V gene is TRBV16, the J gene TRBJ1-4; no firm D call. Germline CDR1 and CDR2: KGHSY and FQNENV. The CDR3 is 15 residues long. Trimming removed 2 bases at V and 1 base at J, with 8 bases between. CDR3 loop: CASSQQIQTNEKLFF. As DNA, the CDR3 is TGTGCCAGCAGCCAACAGATACAAACTAATGAAAAACTGTTTTTT.

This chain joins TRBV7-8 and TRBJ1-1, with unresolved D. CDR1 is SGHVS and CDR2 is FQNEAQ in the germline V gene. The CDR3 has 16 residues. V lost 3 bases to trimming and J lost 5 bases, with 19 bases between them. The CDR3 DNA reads TGTGCCAGCAGCTTGGGGAGCCGGGCTGCGTTGACTGAAGCTTTCTTT. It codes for CASSLGSRAALTEAFF.

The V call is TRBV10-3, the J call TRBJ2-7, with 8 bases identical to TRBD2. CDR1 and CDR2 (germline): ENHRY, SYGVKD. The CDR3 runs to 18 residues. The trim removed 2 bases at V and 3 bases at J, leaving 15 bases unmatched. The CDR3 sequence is CAISERGRAETSDYEQYF. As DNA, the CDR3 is TGTGCCATCAGTGAGCGAGGTAGGGCGGAGACTAGCGACTACGAGCAGTACTTC.

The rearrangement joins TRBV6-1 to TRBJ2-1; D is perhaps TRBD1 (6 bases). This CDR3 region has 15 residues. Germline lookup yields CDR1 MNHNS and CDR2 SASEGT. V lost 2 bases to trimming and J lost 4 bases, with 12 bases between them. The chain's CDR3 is CASSESGHRYNEQFF. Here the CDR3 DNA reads TGTGCCAGCAGTGAATCGGGACACAGATACAATGAGCAGTTCTTC.

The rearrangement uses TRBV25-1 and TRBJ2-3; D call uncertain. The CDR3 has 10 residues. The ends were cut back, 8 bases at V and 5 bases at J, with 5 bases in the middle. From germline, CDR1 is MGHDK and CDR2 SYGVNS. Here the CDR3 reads CASGEDTQYF. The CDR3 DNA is TGTGCCAGCGGAGAAGATACGCAGTATTTT. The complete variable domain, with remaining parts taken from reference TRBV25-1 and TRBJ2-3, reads EADIYQTPRYLVIGTGKKITLECSQTMGHDKMYWYQQDPGMELHLIHYSYGVNSTEKGDLSSESTVSRIRTEHFPLTLESARPSHTSQYLCASGEDTQYFGPGTRLTVL.

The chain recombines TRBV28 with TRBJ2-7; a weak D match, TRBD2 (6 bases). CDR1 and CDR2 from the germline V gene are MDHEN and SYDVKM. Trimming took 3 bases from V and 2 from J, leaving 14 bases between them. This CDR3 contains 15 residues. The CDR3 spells CASSLNWRDAYEQYF. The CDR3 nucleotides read TGTGCCAGCAGTTTGAATTGGCGGGACGCCTACGAGCAGTACTTC. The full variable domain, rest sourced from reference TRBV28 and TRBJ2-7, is DVKVTQSSRYLVKRTGEKVFLECVQDMDHENMFWYRQDPGLGLRLIYFSYDVKMKEKGDIPEGYSVSREKKERFSLILESASTNQTSMYLCASSLNWRDAYEQYFGPGTRLTVT.

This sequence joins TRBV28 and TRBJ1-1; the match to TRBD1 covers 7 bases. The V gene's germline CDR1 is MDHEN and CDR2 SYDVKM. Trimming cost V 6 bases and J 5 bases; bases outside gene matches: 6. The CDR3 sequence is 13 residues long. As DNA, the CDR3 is TGTGCCAGCAGCCCGACAGGGAGAACTGAAGCTTTCTTT. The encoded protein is CASSPTGRTEAFF.

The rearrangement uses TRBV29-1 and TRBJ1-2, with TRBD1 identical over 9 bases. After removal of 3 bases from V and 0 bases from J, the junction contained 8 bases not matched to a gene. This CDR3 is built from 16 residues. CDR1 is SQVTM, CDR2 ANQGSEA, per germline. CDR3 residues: CSVDREQGASNYGYTF. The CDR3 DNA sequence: TGCAGCGTTGACCGAGAACAGGGGGCTTCTAACTATGGCTACACCTTC.

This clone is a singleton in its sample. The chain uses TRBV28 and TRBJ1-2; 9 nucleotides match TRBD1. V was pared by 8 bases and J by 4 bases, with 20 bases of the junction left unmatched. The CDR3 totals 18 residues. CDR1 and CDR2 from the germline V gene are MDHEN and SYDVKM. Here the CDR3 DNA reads TGTGCCAGCGCCACCCTAAGGGGGGGGACAGGGCCGCGCTATGGCTACACCTTC. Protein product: CASATLRGGTGPRYGYTF.

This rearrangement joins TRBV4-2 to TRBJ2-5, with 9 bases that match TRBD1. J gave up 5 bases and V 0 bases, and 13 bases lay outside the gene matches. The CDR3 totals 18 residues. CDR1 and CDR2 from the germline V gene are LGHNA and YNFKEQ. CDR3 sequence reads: CASSQDSPTGGRVETQYF. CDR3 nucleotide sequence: TGTGCCAGCAGCCAAGATAGCCCAACAGGGGGCAGGGTGGAGACCCAGTACTTC.

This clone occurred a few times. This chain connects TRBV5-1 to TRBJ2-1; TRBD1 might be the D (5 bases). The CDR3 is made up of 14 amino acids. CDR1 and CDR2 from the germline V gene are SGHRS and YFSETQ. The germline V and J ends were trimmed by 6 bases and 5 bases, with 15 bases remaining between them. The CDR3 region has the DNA TGCGCCAGCACCCCCAGGGCAGGCAACAATGAGCAGTTCTTC. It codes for CASTPRAGNNEQFF.

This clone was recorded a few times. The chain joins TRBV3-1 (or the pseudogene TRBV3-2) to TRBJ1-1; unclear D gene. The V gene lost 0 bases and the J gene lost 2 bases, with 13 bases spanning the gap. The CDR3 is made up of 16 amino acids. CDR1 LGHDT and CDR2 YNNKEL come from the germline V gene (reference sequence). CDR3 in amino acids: CASSQELGTTNTEAFF. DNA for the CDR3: TGTGCCAGCAGCCAAGAACTGGGCACCACTAACACTGAAGCTTTCTTT.

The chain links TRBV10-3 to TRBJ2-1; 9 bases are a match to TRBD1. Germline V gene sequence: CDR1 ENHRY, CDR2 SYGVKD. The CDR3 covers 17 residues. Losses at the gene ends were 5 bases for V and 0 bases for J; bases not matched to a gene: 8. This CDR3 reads CAISTAQGAHSYNEQFF. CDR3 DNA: TGTGCCATCAGTACAGCACAGGGGGCCCACTCCTACAATGAGCAGTTCTTC.

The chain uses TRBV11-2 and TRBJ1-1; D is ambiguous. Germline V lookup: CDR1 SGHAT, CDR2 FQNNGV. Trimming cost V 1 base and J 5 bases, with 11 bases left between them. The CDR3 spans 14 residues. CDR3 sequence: CASSLGGIETEAFF. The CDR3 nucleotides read TGTGCCAGCAGCTTAGGCGGGATTGAAACTGAAGCTTTCTTT.